Below, 25 T cell receptor beta chains from the same sample are listed, as sequenced in a study of blood T cell repertoires in COVID-19. The method was immunoSEQ multiplex PCR; TCRdb's version includes in-frame clones alone and lacks a portion of them. The top ten hold roughly 2.1% of the sample, which has over 95,000 clones, about 83% seen once. The source material was peripheral blood. The receptors were sampled from a man aged 65 to 79 with active or convalescent COVID-19.

The CDR3 coding sequence is TGTGCCACCGCAAACCCGGGATTCTATGGCTACACCTTC. Its protein is CATANPGFYGYTF. The chain links TRBV6-5 to TRBJ1-2; no clear D gene. V lost 10 bases and J 4 bases, leaving 16 bases between the germline ends. CDR3 length: 13 amino acids. The germline CDR1 and CDR2 sequences are MNHEY and SVGAGI.

The chain carries TRBV3-1 (or the pseudogene TRBV3-2) and TRBJ2-3; 9 bases are a match to TRBD1. The junction had 7 bases not matched to a gene; V was cut back by 7 bases and J by 2 bases. The germline CDR1 and CDR2 sequences are LGHDT and YNNKEL (reference sequence). The CDR3 spans 15 residues. The CDR3 sequence: CASISGTGSTDTQYF. The DNA of the CDR3 is TGTGCCAGCATATCCGGGACAGGGTCCACAGATACGCAGTATTTT.

The chain combines TRBV20-1 with TRBJ2-1; TRBD1 matches at 9 bases. V was pared by 7 bases and J by 6 bases, with 1 base of the junction left unmatched. Germline V gene sequence: CDR1 DFQATT, CDR2 SNEGSKA (reference sequence). The CDR3 is 11 amino acids. CDR3 sequence reads: CSGQGVNEQFF. The DNA of the CDR3 is TGCAGTGGACAGGGGGTCAATGAGCAGTTCTTC.

The chain employs TRBV6-1 and TRBJ1-3, with TRBD1 matching 11 bases. Germline CDR1 reads MNHNS; CDR2 reads SASEGT. The CDR3 contains 16 residues. Germline trimming cut 4 bases from V and 3 bases from J; bases unmatched to any gene: 5. The CDR3 protein is CASSGPGTGGGNTIYF. The CDR3 nucleotides read TGTGCCAGCAGTGGGCCAGGGACAGGGGGTGGAAACACCATATATTTT.

This chain links TRBV7-9 with TRBJ2-4; 9 bases agree with TRBD2. Germline CDR1 SEHNR, CDR2 FQNEAQ (reference sequence). The CDR3 is 16 amino acids. The J segment lost 2 bases and the V segment lost 1 base, leaving 3 bases of the junction unmatched. CDR3 region: CASSLVSGGTKNIQYF. The DNA for the CDR3 is TGTGCCAGCAGCTTAGTTAGCGGGGGAACCAAAAACATTCAGTACTTC. Full variable domain (missing parts from reference TRBV7-9 and TRBJ2-4): DTGVSQNPRHKITKRGQNVTFRCDPISEHNRLYWYRQTLGQGPEFLTYFQNEAQLEKSRLLSDRFSAERPKGSFSTLEIQRTEQGDSAMYLCASSLVSGGTKNIQYFGAGTRLSVL.

The rearrangement joins TRBV3-1 (or the pseudogene TRBV3-2) to TRBJ1-6, with D maybe TRBD1 (5 bases). Trimming shortened V by 1 base and J by 7 bases, and 14 bases separated the two germline ends. Germline lookup yields CDR1 LGHDT and CDR2 YNNKEL (reference sequence). This CDR3 is 16 amino acids long. The DNA for the CDR3 is TGTGCCAGCAGCCAAGGGGAGGGGCAGTGGAATTCACCCCTCCACTTT. Translation: CASSQGEGQWNSPLHF.

CDR3 residues: CASGTGQTYNEQFF. DNA of the CDR3: TGTGCCAGCGGCACGGGACAGACCTACAATGAGCAGTTCTTC. V and J are TRBV7-2 and TRBJ2-1, with 7 nucleotides matching TRBD1. CDR3 length: 14 residues. Germline CDR1 reads SGHTA; CDR2 reads FQGNSA. With V trimmed by 8 bases and J by 2 bases, 6 bases remained unmatched.

This clone was picked up one time. The gene calls are TRBV28 and TRBJ2-3; possibly TRBD2 for D (5 bases). CDR1 and CDR2 (germline): MDHEN, SYDVKM. Trimming left V 3 bases short and J 0 bases short, with 7 bases between. There are 14 residues in the CDR3. The CDR3 DNA is TGTGCCAGCAGTTTCGGGGTTAGCACAGATACGCAGTATTTT. It specifies CASSFGVSTDTQYF.

This clone was seen a few times. CDR3 DNA: TGCGCCAGCAGCCCTCACCCGGGACAGGGGAAAACTGAAGCTTTCTTT. Translated: CASSPHPGQGKTEAFF. The chain uses TRBV4-3 and TRBJ1-1, with TRBD1 matching over 10 bases. The CDR3 covers 16 residues. Trimming cost V 4 bases and J 5 bases; bases outside gene matches: 10. The germline V gene encodes CDR1 LGHNA and CDR2 YSLEER.

The genes are TRBV7-8 and TRBJ2-7; D might be TRBD2 (6 bases). Trimming took off 7 bases at V and 4 bases at J, with 20 bases between the two ends. CDR3 length equals 15 residues. Germline V lookup: CDR1 SGHVS, CDR2 FQNEAQ. The CDR3 DNA reads as TGTGCCAGCACCTCACCGGGACTCCCCTCTTACGAGCAGTACTTC. Translated: CASTSPGLPSYEQYF.

V usage is TRBV6-1 and J usage is TRBJ1-6; 8 bases fit TRBD1. Germline CDR1 and CDR2: MNHNS and SASEGT. Trimming cost V 3 bases and J 9 bases; bases outside gene matches: 10. The CDR3 has 16 amino acids. The CDR3 sequence is CASSDRTTGDISPLHF. The CDR3 DNA reads as TGTGCCAGCAGTGACCGGACGACAGGGGACATTTCACCCCTCCACTTT.

A few counts support this clone. An end of the junction does not agree with germline; a read error may underlie this. V is TRBV2 and J is TRBJ1-1; 7 positions match TRBD1. CDR1 and CDR2 (germline): SNHLY, FYNNEI. The CDR3 is 15 residues long. For the CDR3, the DNA is TGTGCCAGCAGTGAGGCCGGGACAGCGAACTCTGAAGCTTTCTTT. Its translation: CASSEAGTANSEAFF.

V and J are TRBV6-5 and TRBJ2-2; D perhaps matches TRBD1 (6 bases). CDR1 is MNHEY and CDR2 is SVGAGI in the germline V gene. Trimming cost V 4 bases and J 6 bases, with 15 bases left between them. The CDR3 contains 15 residues. For the CDR3, the DNA is TGTGCCAGCAGTTTCATCCAGGGACAACCCGGGGAGCTGTTTTTT. Its protein product is CASSFIQGQPGELFF.

The chain carries TRBV30 and TRBJ1-6; TRBD1 might be the D (5 bases). Germline V CDR1 and CDR2: GTSNPN, SVGIG (reference sequence). The CDR3 totals 16 residues. Trimming left V 0 bases short and J 6 bases short, with 15 bases between. The CDR3 reads CAWSVSRPGGNSPLHF. The CDR3 nucleotides read TGTGCCTGGAGTGTTTCCCGTCCGGGGGGTAATTCACCCCTCCACTTT.

This clone was seen once. The chain uses TRBV6-5 and TRBJ1-1; TRBD1 aligns across 10 bases. Germline V CDR1 and CDR2: MNHEY, SVGAGI. The J segment lost 5 bases and the V segment lost 8 bases, leaving 11 bases of the junction unmatched. The CDR3 runs to 15 residues. The CDR3 loop reads CASSRADRGWTEAFF. Here the CDR3 DNA reads TGTGCCAGCTCTAGGGCGGACAGGGGGTGGACTGAAGCTTTCTTT.

A word on this clone: Other nucleotide sequences in the sample specify the same CDR3. V usage is TRBV18 and J usage is TRBJ1-2; 7 nucleotides line up with TRBD1. J was trimmed by 2 bases and V by 6 bases; bases with no gene match: 6. The CDR3 runs to 14 residues. Germline assignment: CDR1 KGHSH and CDR2 LQKENI. CDR3 in amino acids: CASSPGQANYGYTF. CDR3 nucleotide sequence: TGTGCCAGCTCTCCCGGACAGGCAAACTATGGCTACACCTTC.

The gene calls are TRBV6-5 and TRBJ2-7, with a weak D call TRBD1 (5 bases). Germline loops: CDR1 MNHEY, CDR2 SVGAGI. Trimming stripped 6 bases from V and 2 bases from J, with 14 bases between. The CDR3 is 14 residues long. The CDR3 region has the DNA TGTGCCAGCAGATACCAGGGATCCCCCTACGAGCAGTACTTC. Amino acids: CASRYQGSPYEQYF.

The chain employs TRBV18 and TRBJ1-2; D not certain. Trimming took 2 bases from V and 5 from J, leaving 12 bases between them. Germline V CDR1 and CDR2: KGHSH, LQKENI. This CDR3 comprises 14 residues. CDR3 amino acids: CASSPGHQSYGYTF. DNA of the CDR3: TGTGCCAGCTCACCAGGGCACCAGTCTTATGGCTACACCTTC.

This clone was detected only once. The chain carries TRBV5-4 and TRBJ2-5; D ambiguous. Germline lookup yields CDR1 SGHNT and CDR2 YYREEE (reference sequence). The CDR3 is 13 residues long. V was cut by 3 bases and J by 0 bases, with 6 bases left in between. CDR3 amino acids: CASSYRDQETQYF. As DNA, the CDR3 is TGTGCCAGCAGCTACCGGGACCAAGAGACCCAGTACTTC.

This clone was recorded a few times. The chain couples TRBV7-9 to TRBJ2-5; D not resolved. The CDR3 spans 13 residues. The V gene's germline CDR1 is SEHNR and CDR2 FQNEAQ (reference sequence). Trimming shortened V by 3 bases and J by 7 bases, and 12 bases separated the two germline ends. The CDR3 reads CASSFYEVGTQYF. Written as DNA, the CDR3 is TGTGCCAGCAGCTTTTACGAGGTGGGGACCCAGTACTTC.

The chain is built from TRBV5-1 and TRBJ2-7; 10 bases are shared with TRBD1. With 5 bases clipped from V and 5 bases from J, the junction kept 4 bases outside the gene matches. The germline gives CDR1 SGHRS, CDR2 YFSETQ. CDR3 length equals 13 residues. CDR3 residues: CASRPGTGDEQYF. Written as DNA, the CDR3 is TGCGCCAGCAGACCAGGGACAGGGGACGAGCAGTACTTC.

The chain is built from TRBV24-1 and TRBJ2-1; possibly TRBD1 for D (6 bases). The CDR3 runs to 14 residues. The germline V gene has CDR1 KGHDR and CDR2 SFDVKD. V lost 5 bases, J lost 6 bases, and 13 bases lay in between. The CDR3 nucleotides are TGTGCCACCAGTGCGCCAGGGGCTTCCAATGAGCAGTTCTTC. Its protein product is CATSAPGASNEQFF.

This clone was seen a single time. The rearrangement joins TRBV7-2 to TRBJ2-7; weak D call: TRBD2 (6 bases). The CDR3 consists of 13 residues. The germline V and J ends were trimmed by 7 bases and 5 bases, with 15 bases remaining between them. The V gene's germline CDR1 is SGHTA and CDR2 FQGNSA. The CDR3 sequence is CASTMTRGNEQYF. CDR3 bases: TGTGCCAGCACCATGACGCGGGGCAACGAGCAGTACTTC.

The CDR3 reads CASSQRGTNSPLHF. The CDR3 DNA is TGTGCCAGCAGCCAACGCGGGACTAATTCACCCCTCCACTTT. The V gene is TRBV3-1 (or the pseudogene TRBV3-2), the J gene TRBJ1-6; possibly TRBD1 for D (5 bases). This CDR3 region has 14 residues. Trimming stripped 2 bases from V and 6 bases from J, with 8 bases between. CDR1 LGHDT and CDR2 YNNKEL come from the germline V gene (reference sequence).

The rearrangement links TRBV6-1 to TRBJ1-2; tentatively, D is TRBD1 (6 bases). Germline lookup yields CDR1 MNHNS and CDR2 SASEGT. The CDR3 is 16 amino acids. The V and J ends lost 1 base and 2 bases respectively, with 14 bases between them. The CDR3 protein is CASSEGPGENNYGYTF. The CDR3 DNA reads as TGTGCCAGCAGTGAAGGGCCAGGGGAGAACAACTATGGCTACACCTTC.